One sample yielded the 8 T cell receptor beta chains listed below, sequenced in a study of shared T cell receptors in the human thymus. Sequenced by immunoSEQ multiplex PCR; TCRdb stores in-frame clones only, minus some. The repertoire holds 550,000 to 800,000 clones, with roughly 88% as singletons. These data also featured in a second study, about human thymus T cells.

Sequencing input: thymocytes. The receptors come from a girl under three years old with a congenital heart defect.

This sequence joins TRBV4-1 and TRBJ1-2, with 7 bases matching TRBD1. The CDR3 sequence is 15 residues long. Per the germline V gene, CDR1 is MGHRA and CDR2 is YSYEKL. The trim removed 4 bases at V and 3 bases at J, leaving 8 bases unmatched. In nucleotides, the CDR3 is TGCGCCAGCAGCCCGGGGACAGCGACGGACTATGGCTACACCTTC. Translating gives CASSPGTATDYGYTF.

This clone appeared a single time. The chain uses TRBV28 and TRBJ2-7; D is undetermined. Trimming removed 3 bases at V and 0 bases at J, with 6 bases between. The germline V gene encodes CDR1 MDHEN and CDR2 SYDVKM. The CDR3 spans 13 residues. The CDR3 sequence is CASSFSVSYEQYF. CDR3 DNA sequence: TGTGCCAGCAGTTTTTCCGTCTCCTACGAGCAGTACTTC.

This rearrangement joins TRBV6-5 to TRBJ1-2; a possible D gene is TRBD1 (5 bases). Looked up from germline, CDR1 is MNHEY and CDR2 is SVGAGI. The CDR3 length is 16 residues. Trimming pared 2 bases from V and 6 bases from J, leaving 19 bases between. In DNA, the CDR3 is TGTGCCAGCAGTTACGTGGGGGGTCTGTATAGGGATGGCTACACCTTC. This gives the protein CASSYVGGLYRDGYTF.

The genes are TRBV9 and TRBJ2-5, with TRBD2 identical over 13 bases. The CDR3 runs to 17 residues. Trimming took 2 bases from V and 5 from J; bases not matched to a gene: 9. The germline V gene encodes CDR1 SGDLS and CDR2 YYNGEE. The CDR3 sequence: CASSVGLAGANAETQYF. CDR3 in DNA: TGTGCCAGCAGCGTCGGACTAGCGGGGGCGAACGCGGAGACCCAGTACTTC.

The chain combines TRBV2 with TRBJ1-4, with D possibly being TRBD1 (5 bases). From germline, CDR1 is SNHLY and CDR2 FYNNEI. V was shortened by 8 bases and J by 5 bases, with 12 bases between the two germline ends. CDR3 size: 13 residues. The CDR3 DNA is TGTGCCAGCGCGGGACGGGCGAATGAAAAACTGTTTTTT. Its translation is CASAGRANEKLFF.

V usage is TRBV19 and J usage is TRBJ1-2, with 7 bases aligning to TRBD1. The CDR3 sequence is 14 residues long. The V and J ends lost 3 bases and 8 bases, in that order; junction bases with no gene match: 9. CDR1 and CDR2 (germline): LNHDA, SQIVND (reference sequence). CDR3 loop: CASSMWTGPSGYTF. The CDR3 coding sequence is TGTGCCAGTAGTATGTGGACAGGTCCTTCCGGCTACACCTTC.

This rearrangement joins TRBV14 to TRBJ1-1; D is uncertain. This CDR3 has 15 residues. The germline V gene has CDR1 SGHDN and CDR2 FVKESK. With 3 bases removed from V and 2 bases from J, the gap between germline ends came to 13 bases. As DNA, the CDR3 is TGTGCCAGCAGCCACGGCCCCACAGATAACACTGAAGCTTTCTTT. It encodes CASSHGPTDNTEAFF.

J is TRBJ1-4 and V is TRBV4-1; 7 nucleotides match TRBD1. V lost 3 bases and J lost 5; bases outside the gene matches: 21. This CDR3 comprises 20 residues. Germline assignment: CDR1 MGHRA and CDR2 YSYEKL. This CDR3 is CASSQGLRTGRICSNEKLFF. In nucleotides, the CDR3 is TGCGCCAGCAGCCAGGGCTTACGGACAGGCCGAATCTGCTCAAATGAAAAACTGTTTTTT.